This is a list of T cell receptor beta chains from one sample in a study of blood T cell repertoires in COVID-19. Produced via immunoSEQ multiplex PCR; TCRdb's table is partial and in-frame only. The repertoire includes some 83,000 clones, approximately 80% of them detected once, and 11% sits in the top ten. The sequenced material came from peripheral blood. All receptors derive from a man in his fifties or sixties with acute or convalescent COVID-19. Each CDR3 is given with its conserved first and last residue. Fields, in order: J gene, clone size, D gene, V gene, CDR3 protein, CDR3 DNA. The D gene is left open where the match is weak. Clone size is stated in some rows and not others, as once, few, many or a class when expanded.

>TRBJ2-1|NA|TRBD2|TRBV29-1
CSVGPIREVEQFF
TGCAGCGTTGGGCCGATCCGGGAGGTTGAGCAGTTCTTC
>TRBJ1-2|NA|TRBD1|TRBV6-6
CASINSPGQGYGYTF
TGTGCCAGCATCAATTCCCCGGGACAGGGCTATGGCTACACCTTC
>TRBJ2-5|once|TRBD1|TRBV5-8
CASSIITGGLGETQYF
TGTGCCAGCAGCATAATTACAGGGGGCTTAGGGGAGACCCAGTACTTC
>TRBJ2-3|once|TRBD2|TRBV6-5
CASRREGTQYF
TGTGCCAGCAGAAGGGAGGGTACGCAGTATTTT
>TRBJ2-7|NA|NA|TRBV5-6
CASSPRGSYEQYF
TGTGCCAGCAGCCCCAGGGGTTCCTACGAGCAGTACTTC
>TRBJ1-3|NA|NA|TRBV3-1/TRBV3-2
CASSQEHNTIYF
TGTGCCAGCAGCCAGGAGCATAACACCATATATTTT
>TRBJ1-2|NA|NA|TRBV5-6
CASSPGQPGSYGYTF
TGTGCCAGCAGCCCCGGACAACCTGGGTCTTATGGCTACACCTTC
>TRBJ1-2|NA|NA|TRBV19
CASIPTGGGYGYTF
TGTGCCAGTATCCCGACAGGAGGTGGCTATGGCTACACCTTC
>TRBJ2-2|NA|NA|TRBV7-6
CASSSPGLRGTGELFF
TGTGCCAGCAGCTCCCCGGGTCTCAGAGGCACCGGGGAGCTGTTTTTT
>TRBJ2-3|once|NA|TRBV12-5
CASGLGTTDTQYF
TGTGCTAGTGGTTTGGGGACTACAGATACGCAGTATTTT
>TRBJ2-3|NA|TRBD2|TRBV7-2
CASSYRTSGTDTQYF
TGTGCCAGCAGCTACCGGACTAGCGGGACAGATACGCAGTATTTT
>TRBJ1-2|NA|NA|TRBV10-3
CAISEGQGYGYTF
TGTGCCATCAGTGAGGGGCAGGGCTATGGCTACACCTTC
>TRBJ1-1|few|TRBD1|TRBV27
CASSIQTGSGKAFF
TGTGCCAGCAGTATACAGACAGGGAGTGGAAAAGCTTTCTTT
>TRBJ2-7|few|TRBD1|TRBV2
CASSLWDRAHYEQYF
TGTGCCAGCAGTTTATGGGACAGGGCCCACTACGAGCAGTACTTC
>TRBJ1-2|NA|NA|TRBV9
CASSVGSTNYGYTF
TGTGCCAGCAGCGTAGGGAGTACTAACTATGGCTACACCTTC
>TRBJ1-5|NA|NA|TRBV24-1
CATSRENSNQPQHF
TGTGCCACCAGCCGAGAGAATAGCAATCAGCCCCAGCATTTT
>TRBJ1-1|NA|TRBD1|TRBV2
CASSSRTGGARKAFF
TGTGCCAGCAGTTCGAGGACAGGGGGTGCACGGAAAGCTTTCTTT
>TRBJ1-4|NA|TRBD1|TRBV4-2
CASSMSDGTGSEKLFF
TGTGCCAGCAGCATGTCGGATGGGACAGGGAGTGAAAAACTGTTTTTT
>TRBJ2-7|NA|NA|TRBV15
CATSRDRWEHEQYF
TGTGCCACCAGCAGAGATAGGTGGGAGCACGAGCAGTACTTC
>TRBJ1-5|NA|TRBD1|TRBV7-9
CASSSGQGILPQHF
TGTGCCAGCAGCTCCGGACAGGGGATCTTGCCCCAGCATTTT
>TRBJ1-6|NA|NA|TRBV7-2
CASSLGRSLAGSPLHF
TGTGCCAGCAGCTTAGGAAGGTCCCTAGCAGGTTCACCCCTCCACTTT
>TRBJ1-5|few|NA|TRBV19
CASTYGTLNNQPQHF
TGTGCCAGTACCTATGGGACACTTAACAATCAGCCCCAGCATTTT
>TRBJ1-4|NA|NA|TRBV18
CASSLQTQFATNEKLFF
TGTGCCAGCTCACTCCAGACACAATTTGCAACTAATGAAAAACTGTTTTTT
>TRBJ1-5|NA|NA|TRBV19
CATTQGSSNQPQHF
TGTGCCACTACACAGGGTTCTAGCAATCAGCCCCAGCATTTT
>TRBJ2-7|NA|TRBD2|TRBV6-2/TRBV6-3
CASSYPLSGRSYEQYF
TGTGCCAGCAGTTACCCCCTTAGCGGGAGGAGCTACGAGCAGTACTTC
>TRBJ1-6|few|TRBD1|TRBV7-3
CASSPGGNSPLHF
TGTGCCAGCAGCCCAGGGGGAAATTCACCCCTCCACTTT
>TRBJ1-1|once|NA|TRBV7-9
CASSGALQGNTEAFF
TGTGCCAGCAGCGGAGCCTTACAGGGGAACACTGAAGCTTTCTTT
>TRBJ2-3|NA|NA|TRBV9
CASSVLSGPSTDTQYF
TGTGCCAGCAGCGTACTGTCAGGCCCTAGCACAGATACGCAGTATTTT
>TRBJ2-3|NA|NA|TRBV5-6
CASSLNLADTQYF
TGTGCCAGCAGCTTGAATCTCGCAGATACGCAGTATTTT